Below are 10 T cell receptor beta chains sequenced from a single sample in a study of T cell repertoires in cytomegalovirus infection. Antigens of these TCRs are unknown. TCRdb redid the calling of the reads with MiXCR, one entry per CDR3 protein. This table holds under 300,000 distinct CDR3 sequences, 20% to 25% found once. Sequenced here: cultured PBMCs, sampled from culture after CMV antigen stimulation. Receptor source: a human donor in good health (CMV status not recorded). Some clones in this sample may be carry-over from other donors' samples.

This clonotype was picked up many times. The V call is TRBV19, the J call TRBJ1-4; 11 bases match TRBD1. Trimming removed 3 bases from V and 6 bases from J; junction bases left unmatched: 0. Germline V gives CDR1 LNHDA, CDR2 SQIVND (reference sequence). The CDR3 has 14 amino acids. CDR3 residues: CASSMDRGHEKLFF. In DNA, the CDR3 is TGTGCCAGTAGTATGGACAGGGGGCATGAAAAACTGTTTTTT.

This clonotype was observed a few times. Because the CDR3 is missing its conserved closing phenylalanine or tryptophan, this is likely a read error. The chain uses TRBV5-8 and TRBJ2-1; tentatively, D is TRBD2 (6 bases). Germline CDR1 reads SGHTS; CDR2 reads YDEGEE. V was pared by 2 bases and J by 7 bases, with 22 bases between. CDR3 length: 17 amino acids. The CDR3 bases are TGTGCCAGCAGCTTATCTCCTGATGGACTACCGCGGAATGAGCAGTTCCTC. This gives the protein CASSLSPDGLPRNEQFL.

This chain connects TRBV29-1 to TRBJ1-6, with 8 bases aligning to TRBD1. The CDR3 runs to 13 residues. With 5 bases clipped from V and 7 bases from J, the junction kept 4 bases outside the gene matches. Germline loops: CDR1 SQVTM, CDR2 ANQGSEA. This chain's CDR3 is CSVRTGPNSPLHF. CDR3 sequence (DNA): TGCAGCGTTAGGACAGGGCCAAATTCACCCCTCCACTTT.

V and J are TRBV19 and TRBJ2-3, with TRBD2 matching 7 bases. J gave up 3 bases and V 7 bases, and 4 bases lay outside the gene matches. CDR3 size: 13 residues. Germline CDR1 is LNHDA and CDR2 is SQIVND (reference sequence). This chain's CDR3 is CASTGSGTDTQYF. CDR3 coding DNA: TGTGCCAGTACGGGTAGCGGGACAGATACGCAGTATTTT.

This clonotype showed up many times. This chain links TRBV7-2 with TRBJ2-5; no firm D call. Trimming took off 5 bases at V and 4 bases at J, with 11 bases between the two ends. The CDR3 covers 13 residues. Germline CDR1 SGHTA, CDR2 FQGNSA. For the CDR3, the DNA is TGTGCCAGCAGCCCTCGTCCGGGAGAGACCCAGTACTTC. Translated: CASSPRPGETQYF.

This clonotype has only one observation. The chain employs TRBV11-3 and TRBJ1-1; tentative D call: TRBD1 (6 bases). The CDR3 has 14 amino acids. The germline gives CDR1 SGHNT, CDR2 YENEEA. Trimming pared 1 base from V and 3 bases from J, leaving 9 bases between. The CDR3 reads CASSLGGQDTEAFF. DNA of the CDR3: TGTGCCAGCAGCTTAGGGGGACAAGACACTGAAGCTTTCTTT.

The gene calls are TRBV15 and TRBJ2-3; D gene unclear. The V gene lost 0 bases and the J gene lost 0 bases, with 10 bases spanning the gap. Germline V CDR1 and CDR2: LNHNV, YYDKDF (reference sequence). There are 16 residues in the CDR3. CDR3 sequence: CATSRDGKSSTDTQYF. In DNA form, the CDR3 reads TGTGCCACCAGCAGAGATGGAAAGTCGAGCACAGATACGCAGTATTTT.

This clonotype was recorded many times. DNA of the CDR3: TGTGCCAGCAGCTTAGGGCTCCGGGTAGAAGAGACCCAGTACTTC. This translates into CASSLGLRVEETQYF. This chain links TRBV7-2 with TRBJ2-5; unclear D gene. CDR1 and CDR2 from the germline V gene are SGHTA and FQGNSA. V was pared by 1 base and J by 3 bases, with 12 bases between. CDR3 size: 15 residues.

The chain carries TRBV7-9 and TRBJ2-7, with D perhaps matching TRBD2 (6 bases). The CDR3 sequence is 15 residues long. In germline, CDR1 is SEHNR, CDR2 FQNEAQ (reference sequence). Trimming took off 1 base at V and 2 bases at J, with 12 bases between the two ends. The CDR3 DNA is TGTGCCAGCAGCTTAGAAGGCGGGACCCCCTACGAGCAGTACTTC. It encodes CASSLEGGTPYEQYF.

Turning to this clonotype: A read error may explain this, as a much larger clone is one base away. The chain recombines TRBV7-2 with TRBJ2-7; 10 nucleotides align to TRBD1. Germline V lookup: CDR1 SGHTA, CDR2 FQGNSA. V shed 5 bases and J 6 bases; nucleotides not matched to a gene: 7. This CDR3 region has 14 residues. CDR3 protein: CASSLGTGETEQYV. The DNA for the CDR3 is TGTGCCAGCAGCCTGGGGACAGGGGAAACCGAGCAGTACGTC.